This T cell receptor beta chain comes out of a study of cytomegalovirus exposure and HLA in healthy donors (dated by TCRdb to 2015 to 2018). As for the study more broadly: According to an earlier analysis of 587 of the donors, 150 million to 200 million T cells yielded 117 million unique TCR beta sequences and more than 250 Gb of sequence data. The study aimed to test whether cataloging public T cell receptors could reveal signatures of past pathogen exposure. HLA typing covered class I and class II loci at four-digit resolution. The study profiled the T cell repertoires of under 700 subjects by immunosequencing and related them to cytomegalovirus serostatus. All discovery cohort repertoires had been generated on a single sequencing platform. Donor age, sex, ethnicity and CMV serostatus were compiled together with the repertoire data. An early release that covered about 600 HLA-typed donors contained approximately 300 gigabases of sequencing data and around 85 million unique TCR sequences. Genome-wide SNP genotypes for about three fifths of the roughly 700 donors were used in a later genetic analysis, which treated that subset as a discovery cohort. Rather than drawing on any new phenotypic data, the later analysis identified candidate immune exposures from TCR beta sequences and the way those sequences occurred across donors. An earlier analysis of approximately 580 of the donors used high-throughput TCR beta sequencing to judge whether each TCR beta V gene segment behaved as functional or pseudogenic. On average, around 200,000 unique TCR beta nucleotide sequences were sequenced per donor among some 430 genotyped donors of the cohort, with 15% to 20% of those sequences being non-productive. Of the 300 to 450 genotyped donors, approximately 83% fell in the genetic ancestry cluster associated with self-reported Caucasian donors. Typing coverage varied by locus: roughly 620-640 donors for A, B, C, DRB1 and DQB1; roughly 520 for DQA1; 600 to 610 for DPA1; approximately 470 for DPB1. In a later analysis, previously published TCR beta repertoires from roughly 710 donors were re-analyzed and high-resolution HLA genotyping was added so that TCR occurrence patterns could be studied. Besides the first cohort of hundreds of subjects, a separate validation cohort made up of over a hundred different subjects was used. The study combined high-throughput TCR immunosequencing, statistical association of individual TCRs with disease status, and machine learning to predict cytomegalovirus infection status. Four to six DR-DQ haplotypes were handled as single units for association and clustering, since linkage in the cohort was strong. Results and caveats for the whole study, not just this receptor: Because HLA typing was unavailable for some donors at each locus, only the typed subset was used in association tests. Correlated functional status among segregating V segments might reflect linkage disequilibrium, but an unknown experimental factor could not be ruled out. Cytomegalovirus status was reported to be diagnosed by the classifier with high specificity and sensitivity in both the original and validation cohorts. V-gene and J-gene trimming of TCR beta chains was associated with a missense DCLRE1C variant in a later genetic analysis, and the association was replicated in an independent cohort. In a later genetic analysis, fewer N-insertions in productive TCRs were reported among donors in an Asian-associated ancestry cluster than the roughly 700-donor mean. In the study, around 160 TCR beta chains were listed as associated with cytomegalovirus. In a later analysis, several top co-occurrence clusters were reported to appear linked to parvovirus B19, influenza, CMV and Epstein-Barr virus. A further reported finding was that TCR beta sequences accurately predicted the HLA-A and HLA-B alleles for most subjects in the first cohort. Compared with equally common non-associated chains, HLA-associated TCR beta chains in a later analysis were more clonally expanded and had lower generation probabilities. Immune exposure information for the cohort was limited to CMV serostatus. A few of the identified cytomegalovirus-associated TCR beta chains were confirmed in vitro to be specific for cytomegalovirus antigens. Broadly in line with IMGT annotations, most TCR beta V segments showed up in productive rearrangements about 87% or about 30% of the time in an earlier analysis of several hundred of the donors. Most TCR sequences were seen in very few donors, while some public TCRs were found in many individuals. It was suggested by the authors that the approach could potentially be generalized to other disease states and immunological phenotypes. A cluster of highly shared sequence variants was judged likely to represent a technical artifact of the sequencing pipeline. The presence/absence analyses assumed that sequencing depth was roughly uniform across donors, and that assumption may not be true. This cohort had only TCR beta chains sequenced, and the lack of alpha or paired-chain data limited which features could be detected. When HLA alleles, especially DR and DQ, strongly co-occurred, attributing TCR associations to individual alleles was difficult. According to a later analysis, most CMV-associated TCR beta chains appeared to be HLA-restricted, and the HLA associations seemed to be driven largely by CMV exposure. In a later analysis, the rate of TCR association differed among HLA loci, with DRB1 alleles having the most associated TCRs and HLA-C alleles having the fewest. Because counts were too low, approximately 15 rarely observed V segments, including chromosome 9 orphons, were excluded from the earlier analysis of about 500 of the donors. Specific HLA alleles were associated with roughly 16,000 TCR beta sequences at a false discovery rate of 0.05 in a later analysis.

Details on this clone: This receptor's antigen is unknown. Within one base of it there is no much larger clone, and no base qualities were kept.

Receptor amplification or capture employed the immunoSEQ multiplex PCR assay. A mixture of 60 forward primers for TCR Vbeta segments and 13 reverse primers for TCR Jbeta segments was used in the multiplex PCR. The CDR3 region of rearranged TCR beta genes was amplified from genomic DNA by a multiplex PCR assay. The amplified TCR beta libraries were sequenced on the Illumina HiSeq System as 87-base-pair reads. The authors processed their data as follows. A later analysis tallied approximately 87 million unique TCR beta chains across the 666 repertoires, and around 12 million of those chains were shared by two or more donors. Raw reads were error-corrected and collapsed into unique sequences with a nearest-neighbor algorithm that merged closely related sequences to remove PCR and sequencing errors. To assign V, D and J gene segments, CDR3 sequences were aligned to IMGT reference sequences. For a sequence to be retained, a match of at least six nucleotides was required to both a V gene segment and a J gene segment. Rearrangements were classified as productive when the CDR3 lacked stop codons and remained in frame with V and J, and all other rearrangements were classified as non-productive. CDR3 was defined by IMGT convention, running from the second conserved V-encoded cysteine to the conserved J-encoded phenylalanine. In an earlier analysis of more than 550 of the donors, sequences lacking an unambiguous match to a single V gene segment were excluded. An earlier analysis of a few hundred of the donors called V segments functional above 56.7% productive rearrangements and segregating when the between-donor standard deviation exceeded 5%. A statistical classification framework was developed to diagnose cytomegalovirus status using the catalog of TCR beta chain sequences. A later analysis assigned V and J genes by comparing TCR nucleotide sequences with IMGT/GENE-DB human TR gene sequences. Using the TCRdist pipeline, a later analysis assigned CDR3 sequences along with most-parsimonious VDJ recombination scenarios. A later analysis defined each TCR beta chain by its CDR3 amino acid sequence plus V-gene family, and excluded reads lacking a unique V-gene family. To address suspected cross-contamination and a sequencing artifact, a later analysis removed some 620 highly shared, low-generation-probability nucleotide sequences. A later analysis calculated a clonal expansion index for each public chain from normalized within-repertoire ranks of inferred template counts. A later analysis computed generation probabilities with a VDJ recombination model fitted to out-of-frame rearrangements, and checked the results against IGoR. A later analysis scored TCR-TCR, TCR-HLA and TCR-CMV co-occurrence with hypergeometric tests, applying a repertoire-size bias correction to TCR pairs. A later analysis estimated false discovery rates by permuting HLA or CMV assignments 20 times. In a later analysis, co-occurring TCRs were grouped using DBSCAN, and TCRdist sequence similarity was added for clustering within HLA-allele-positive subsets. Repertoires with fewer than 30,000 or more than 120,000 public chains, plus five repertoires with anomalous nucleotide sharing, were excluded from co-occurrence clustering. This is the immuneACCESS table as TCRdb keeps it, with only in-frame sequences that have V and J called. A part of the clones is gone; compared with another copy, unresolved V genes explain less than half, and the rest is unexplained. V and J calls and clone size come straight from that table; D and trimming were deduced from the DNA. This sample lists some 150,000 clones; approximately 75% were detected once. Approximately 3.7% of the sample is taken by the ten largest.

In total, 666 healthy bone marrow donors made up the cohort. Cohort members were all nominally healthy when sampled, although unrecorded immune exposures were likely present. The donor tested CMV seropositive, placing the donor among the roughly 300 seropositive members of the cohort. A peripheral blood sample was provided by each donor, and peripheral blood mononuclear cells were used for TCR beta sequencing. Genomic DNA was extracted from the blood cell samples with the Qiagen DNeasy Blood Extraction Kit. Sequencing was performed on PBMCs. The sequence was collected from a man aged 30-40 years in good health and CMV-seropositive.

The DNA reads TGTGCCAGCAACGAAGACTCGGGCACAGATACGCAGTATTTT. This codes for CASNEDSGTDTQYF. This chain joins TRBV28 to TRBJ2-3, with no reliable assignment of the D segment. The CDR3, cysteine through phenylalanine, is 14 amino acids long. Here the CDR3 DNA is all that survives: 42 bases in frame from base 1. V is pared back by 7 bases and J by 1 base, with 12 bases lying between the germline termini. The germline V gene encodes CDR1 MDHEN and CDR2 SYDVKM.